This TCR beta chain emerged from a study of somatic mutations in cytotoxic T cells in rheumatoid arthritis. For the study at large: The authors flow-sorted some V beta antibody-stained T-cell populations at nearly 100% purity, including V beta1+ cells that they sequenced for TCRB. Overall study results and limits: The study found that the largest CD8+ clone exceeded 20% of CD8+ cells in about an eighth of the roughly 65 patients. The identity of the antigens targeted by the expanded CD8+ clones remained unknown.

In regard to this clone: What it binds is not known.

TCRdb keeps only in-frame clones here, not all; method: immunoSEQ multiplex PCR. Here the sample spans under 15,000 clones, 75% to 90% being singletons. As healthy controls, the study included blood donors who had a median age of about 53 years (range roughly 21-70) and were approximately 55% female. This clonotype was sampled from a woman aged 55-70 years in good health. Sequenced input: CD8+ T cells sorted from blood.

CDR3 sequence reads: CASSHERGTDTQYF. CDR3 DNA sequence: TGTGCCAGCAGCCATGAAAGGGGTACAGATACGCAGTATTTT. The V gene is TRBV4-2, the J gene TRBJ2-3, with a weak D call TRBD1 (5 bases). This CDR3 spans 14 amino acids. Trimming shortened V by 3 bases and J by 3 bases, and 10 bases separated the two germline ends. Germline CDR1 is LGHNA and CDR2 is YNFKEQ.